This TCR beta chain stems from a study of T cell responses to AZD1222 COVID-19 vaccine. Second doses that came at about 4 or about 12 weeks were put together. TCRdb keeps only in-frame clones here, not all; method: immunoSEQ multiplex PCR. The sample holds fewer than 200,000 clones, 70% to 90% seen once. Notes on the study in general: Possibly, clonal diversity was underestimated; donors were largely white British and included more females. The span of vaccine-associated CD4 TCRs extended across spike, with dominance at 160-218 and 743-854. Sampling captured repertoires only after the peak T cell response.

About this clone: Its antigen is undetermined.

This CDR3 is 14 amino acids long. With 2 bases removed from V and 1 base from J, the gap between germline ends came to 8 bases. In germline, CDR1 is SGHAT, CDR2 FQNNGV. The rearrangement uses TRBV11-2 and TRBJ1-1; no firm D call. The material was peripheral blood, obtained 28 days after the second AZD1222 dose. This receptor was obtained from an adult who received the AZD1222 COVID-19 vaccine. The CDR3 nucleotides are TGTGCCAGCAGCTTAATGGACCCGAACACTGAAGCTTTCTTT. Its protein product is CASSLMDPNTEAFF.